The 7 T cell receptor beta chains presented below share a single source sample, sequenced in a study of T cell changes during pregnancy in multiple sclerosis. Assay: immunoSEQ multiplex PCR; the TCRdb copy retains only in-frame clones and omits some. The sample holds 36,000 or so clones, over 80% seen once. The sequenced material came from PBMCs (not recorded whether the cells were cultured). These TCRs come from a female donor with multiple sclerosis, enrolled in a pregnancy study.

The CDR3 loop is CASSSSMGPYNEQFF. As DNA, the CDR3 is TGTGCCAGCAGCTCGTCCATGGGCCCTTACAATGAGCAGTTCTTC. The chain joins TRBV7-9 to TRBJ2-1; D is uncertain. With 4 bases removed from V and 4 bases from J, the gap between germline ends came to 14 bases. The CDR3 is made up of 15 amino acids. Per germline, CDR1 SEHNR and CDR2 FQNEAQ (reference sequence).

The V gene is TRBV4-1, the J gene TRBJ2-3; TRBD2 matches 9 bases. Germline values: CDR1 MGHRA, CDR2 YSYEKL. V gave up 2 bases and J gave up 0 bases; unmatched junction bases: 3. The CDR3 length is 16 residues. CDR3 in amino acids: CASSQKGLASTDTQYF. DNA for the CDR3: TGCGCCAGCAGCCAAAAAGGACTAGCGAGCACAGATACGCAGTATTTT.

The sample holds one count of this clone. The rearrangement links TRBV29-1 to TRBJ1-1, with TRBD1 as a possible D gene (6 bases). V lost 6 bases, J lost 5 bases, and 19 bases lay in between. The CDR3 extends over 14 amino acids. Germline CDR1 and CDR2: SQVTM and ANQGSEA. For the CDR3, the DNA is TGCAGCGTACACGCGACAGGTATGGTGACTGAAGCTTTCTTT. This encodes CSVHATGMVTEAFF.

The J gene is TRBJ2-7, the V gene TRBV4-3; TRBD2 aligns across 7 bases. Germline V gene lookup returns CDR1 LGHNA and CDR2 YSLEER. This CDR3 is 15 amino acids long. V lost 1 base and J lost 2; bases outside the gene matches: 5. The CDR3 reads CASSQGTSIAYEQYF. CDR3 DNA sequence: TGCGCCAGCAGCCAAGGGACTAGTATCGCCTACGAGCAGTACTTC.

This chain joins TRBV10-2 and TRBJ2-4, with 11 bases that match TRBD2. Germline V gene sequence: CDR1 WSHSY, CDR2 SAAADI. The V and J ends lost 4 bases and 3 bases, in that order; junction bases with no gene match: 5. The CDR3 loop spans 16 amino acids. Here the CDR3 reads CASSVGTSGLKNIQYF. DNA of the CDR3: TGCGCCAGCAGTGTTGGGACTAGCGGACTCAAAAACATTCAGTACTTC.

This clone showed up just once. The chain joins TRBV5-1 to TRBJ2-3; D unresolved. Deletions cut 4 bases from V and 1 base from J, with 10 bases between. Germline loops: CDR1 SGHRS, CDR2 YFSETQ. This CDR3 contains 14 residues. CDR3 region: CASSPADRTDTQYF. The CDR3, as DNA: TGCGCCAGCAGCCCCGCCGACCGCACAGATACGCAGTATTTT.

This chain connects TRBV5-1 to TRBJ2-7; no reliable D call. Germline V gives CDR1 SGHRS, CDR2 YFSETQ. V dropped 4 bases and J dropped 3 bases, with 8 bases sitting between them. The CDR3 runs 12 residues. Written as DNA, the CDR3 is TGCGCCAGCAGCCCCTCCAACTACGAGCAGTACTTC. As protein: CASSPSNYEQYF.